One sample yielded the 4 T cell receptor beta chains listed below, sequenced in a study of long-term antiretroviral therapy in people with HIV. A v3.0 immunoSEQ assay was performed at survey level. Sequenced by immunoSEQ multiplex PCR; TCRdb stores in-frame clones only, minus some. The sample lists about 33,000 clones, around 72% occurring once. The input for sequencing was unsorted PBMCs, taken 3.1 years after starting antiretroviral therapy. Receptor source: a woman between 50 and 59 years old with HIV.

The rearrangement uses TRBV7-2 and TRBJ2-1; 11 bases align to TRBD2. This CDR3 is built from 16 residues. The ends lost 1 base at V and 3 bases at J; junction bases unmatched: 2. Germline V gives CDR1 SGHTA, CDR2 FQGNSA. The CDR3 loop reads CASSLGGLAVYNEQFF. The CDR3 bases are TGTGCCAGCAGCTTAGGGGGACTAGCGGTCTACAATGAGCAGTTCTTC. The complete variable domain, with remaining parts taken from reference TRBV7-2 and TRBJ2-1, reads GAGVSQSPSNKVTEKGKDVELRCDPISGHTALYWYRQSLGQGLEFLIYFQGNSAPDKSGLPSDRFSAERTGGSVSTLTIQRTQQEDSAVYLCASSLGGLAVYNEQFFGPGTRLTVL.

J is TRBJ2-1 and V is TRBV5-1; 8 bases line up with TRBD2. CDR1 is SGHRS and CDR2 is YFSETQ in the germline V gene. The V gene end was trimmed by 4 bases and the J gene end by 0 bases; junction bases not matched to a gene: 15. The CDR3 is 19 residues long. The CDR3 sequence is CASSLPPAGVSSSYNEQFF. CDR3 DNA: TGCGCCAGCAGCCTCCCCCCAGCGGGGGTGTCCAGCTCCTACAATGAGCAGTTCTTC.

CDR3 loop: CASSLDRGQPYNEQFF. The CDR3 coding sequence is TGTGCCAGCAGCTTAGATCGGGGACAGCCTTACAATGAGCAGTTCTTC. This chain uses TRBV11-3 with TRBJ2-1, with 7 bases aligning to TRBD1. V lost 0 bases to trimming and J lost 4 bases; unmatched junction nucleotides: 6. The CDR3 loop spans 16 amino acids. Germline V gene lookup returns CDR1 SGHNT and CDR2 YENEEA.

This clone appeared once. The chain has TRBV5-1 and TRBJ1-1; no clear D gene. CDR1 and CDR2 (germline): SGHRS, YFSETQ. V gave up 0 bases and J gave up 2 bases, with 8 bases separating them. This CDR3 is built from 14 residues. The chain's CDR3 is CASSLVGSNTEAFF. The CDR3 DNA sequence: TGCGCCAGCAGCTTGGTGGGATCTAACACTGAAGCTTTCTTT.